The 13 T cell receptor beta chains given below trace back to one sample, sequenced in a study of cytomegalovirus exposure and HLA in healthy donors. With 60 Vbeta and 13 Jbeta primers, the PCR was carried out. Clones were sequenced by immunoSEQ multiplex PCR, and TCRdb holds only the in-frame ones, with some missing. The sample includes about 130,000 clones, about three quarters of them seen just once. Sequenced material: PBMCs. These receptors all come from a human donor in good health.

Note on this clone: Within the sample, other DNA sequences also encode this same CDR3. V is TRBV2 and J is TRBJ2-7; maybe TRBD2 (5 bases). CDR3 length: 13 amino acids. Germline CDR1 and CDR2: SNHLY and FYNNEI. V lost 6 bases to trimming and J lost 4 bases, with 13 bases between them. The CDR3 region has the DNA TGTGCCAGCAGCAGGACTTCCCCGTACGAGCAGTACTTC. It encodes CASSRTSPYEQYF.

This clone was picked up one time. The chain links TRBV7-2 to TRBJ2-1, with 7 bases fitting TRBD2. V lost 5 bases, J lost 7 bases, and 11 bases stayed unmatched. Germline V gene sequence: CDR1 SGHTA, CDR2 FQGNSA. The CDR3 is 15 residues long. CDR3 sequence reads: CASSQTSFLRNEQFF. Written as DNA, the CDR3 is TGTGCCAGCAGCCAGACTAGCTTTCTTAGGAATGAGCAGTTCTTC.

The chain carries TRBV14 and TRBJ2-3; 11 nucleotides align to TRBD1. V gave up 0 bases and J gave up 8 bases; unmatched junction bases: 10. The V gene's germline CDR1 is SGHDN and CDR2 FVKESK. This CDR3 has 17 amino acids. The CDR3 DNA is TGTGCCAGCAGCCAAGATCGGGACAGGGGGAGTCCAGGTACGCAGTATTTT. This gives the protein CASSQDRDRGSPGTQYF.

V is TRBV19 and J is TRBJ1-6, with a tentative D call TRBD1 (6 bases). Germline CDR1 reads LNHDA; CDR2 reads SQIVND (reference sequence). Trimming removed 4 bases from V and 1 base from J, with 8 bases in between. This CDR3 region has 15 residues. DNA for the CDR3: TGTGCCAGTAGTACGCAGGGGTCCTATAATTCACCCCTCCACTTT. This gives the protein CASSTQGSYNSPLHF.

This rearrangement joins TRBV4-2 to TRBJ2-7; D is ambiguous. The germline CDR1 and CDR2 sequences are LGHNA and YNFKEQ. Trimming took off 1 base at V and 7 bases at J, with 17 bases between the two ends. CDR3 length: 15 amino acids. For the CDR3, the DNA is TGTGCCAGCAGCCAAGTGGGCTTAGGATCTGAGGAGCAGTACTTC. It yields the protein CASSQVGLGSEEQYF.

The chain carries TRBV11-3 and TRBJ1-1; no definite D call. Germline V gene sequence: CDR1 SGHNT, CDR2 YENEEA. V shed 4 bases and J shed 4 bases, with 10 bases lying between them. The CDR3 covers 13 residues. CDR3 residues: CASSWVGGTEAFF. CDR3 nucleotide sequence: TGTGCCAGCAGCTGGGTCGGAGGCACTGAAGCTTTCTTT.

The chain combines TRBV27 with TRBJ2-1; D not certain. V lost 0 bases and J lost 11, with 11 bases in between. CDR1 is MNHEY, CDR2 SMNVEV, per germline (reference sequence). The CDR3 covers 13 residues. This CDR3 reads CASSLSQTSKQFF. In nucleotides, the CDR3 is TGTGCCAGCAGTTTATCGCAGACATCCAAGCAGTTCTTC.

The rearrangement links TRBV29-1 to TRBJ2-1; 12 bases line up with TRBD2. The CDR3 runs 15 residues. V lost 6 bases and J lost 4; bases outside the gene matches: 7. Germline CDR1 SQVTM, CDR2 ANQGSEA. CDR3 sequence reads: CSVDRTSGKYNEQFF. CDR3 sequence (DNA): TGCAGCGTGGACAGGACTAGCGGGAAATACAATGAGCAGTTCTTC.

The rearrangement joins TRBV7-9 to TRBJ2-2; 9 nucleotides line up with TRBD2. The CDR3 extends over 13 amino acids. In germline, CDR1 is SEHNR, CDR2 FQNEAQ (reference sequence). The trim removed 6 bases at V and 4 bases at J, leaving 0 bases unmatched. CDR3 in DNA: TGTGCCAGCAGGCGGGAGGGCACCGGGGAGCTGTTTTTT. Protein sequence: CASRREGTGELFF.

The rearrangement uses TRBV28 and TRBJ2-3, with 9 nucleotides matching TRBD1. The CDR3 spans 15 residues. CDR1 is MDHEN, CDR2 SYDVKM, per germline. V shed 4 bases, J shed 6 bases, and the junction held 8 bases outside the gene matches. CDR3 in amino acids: CASSSQGALPDTQYF. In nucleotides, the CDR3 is TGTGCCAGCAGTTCACAGGGGGCGCTTCCCGATACGCAGTATTTT.

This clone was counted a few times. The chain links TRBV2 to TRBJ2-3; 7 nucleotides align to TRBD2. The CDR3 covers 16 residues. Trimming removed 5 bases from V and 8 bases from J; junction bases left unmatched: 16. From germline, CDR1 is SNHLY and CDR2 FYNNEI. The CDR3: CASSILGERGKPTQYF. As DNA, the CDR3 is TGTGCCAGCAGTATCCTTGGGGAGCGGGGCAAACCTACGCAGTATTTT.

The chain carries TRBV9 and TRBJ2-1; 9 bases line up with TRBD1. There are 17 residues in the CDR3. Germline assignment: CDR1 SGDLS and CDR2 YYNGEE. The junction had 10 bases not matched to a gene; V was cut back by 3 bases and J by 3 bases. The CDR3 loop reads CASSGQGGGQGYNEQFF. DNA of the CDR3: TGTGCCAGCAGCGGGCAGGGAGGGGGACAGGGCTACAATGAGCAGTTCTTC. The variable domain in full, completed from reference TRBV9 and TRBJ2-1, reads DSGVTQTPKHLITATGQRVTLRCSPRSGDLSVYWYQQSLDQGLQFLIQYYNGEERAKGNILERFSAQQFPDLHSELNLSSLELGDSALYFCASSGQGGGQGYNEQFFGPGTRLTVL.

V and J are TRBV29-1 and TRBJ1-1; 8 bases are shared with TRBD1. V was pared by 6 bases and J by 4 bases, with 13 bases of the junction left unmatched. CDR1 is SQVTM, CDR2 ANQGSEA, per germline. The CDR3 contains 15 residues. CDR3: CSVRPNRDRSTEAFF. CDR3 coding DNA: TGCAGCGTAAGACCAAACAGGGACAGGAGCACTGAAGCTTTCTTT.